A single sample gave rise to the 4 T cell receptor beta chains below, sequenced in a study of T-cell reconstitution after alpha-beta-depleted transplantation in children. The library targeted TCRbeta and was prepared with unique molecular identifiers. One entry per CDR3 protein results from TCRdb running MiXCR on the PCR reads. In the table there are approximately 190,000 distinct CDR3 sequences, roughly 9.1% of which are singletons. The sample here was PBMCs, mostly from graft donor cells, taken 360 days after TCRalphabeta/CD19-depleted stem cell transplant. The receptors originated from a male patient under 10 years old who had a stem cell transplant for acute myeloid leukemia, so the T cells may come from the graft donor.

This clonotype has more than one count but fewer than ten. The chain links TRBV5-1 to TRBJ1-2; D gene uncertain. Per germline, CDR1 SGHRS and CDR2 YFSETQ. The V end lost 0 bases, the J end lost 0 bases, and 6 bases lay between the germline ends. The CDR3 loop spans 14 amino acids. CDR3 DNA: TGCGCCAGCAGCTTGGTTCAGTCTAACTATGGCTACACCTTC. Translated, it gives CASSLVQSNYGYTF.

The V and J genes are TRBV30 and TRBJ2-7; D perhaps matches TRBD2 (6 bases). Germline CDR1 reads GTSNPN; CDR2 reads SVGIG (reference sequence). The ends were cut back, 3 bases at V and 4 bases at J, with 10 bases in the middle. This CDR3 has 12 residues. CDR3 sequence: CAWSPEGYEQYF. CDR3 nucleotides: TGTGCCTGGAGCCCGGAGGGATACGAGCAGTACTTC.

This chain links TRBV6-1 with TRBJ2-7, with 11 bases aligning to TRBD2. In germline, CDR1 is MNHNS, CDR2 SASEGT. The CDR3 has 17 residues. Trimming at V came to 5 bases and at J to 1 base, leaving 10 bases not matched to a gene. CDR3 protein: CASSMTKTSGVSYEQYV. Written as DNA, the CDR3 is TGTGCCAGCAGTATGACGAAGACTAGCGGGGTTTCCTACGAGCAGTACGTC.

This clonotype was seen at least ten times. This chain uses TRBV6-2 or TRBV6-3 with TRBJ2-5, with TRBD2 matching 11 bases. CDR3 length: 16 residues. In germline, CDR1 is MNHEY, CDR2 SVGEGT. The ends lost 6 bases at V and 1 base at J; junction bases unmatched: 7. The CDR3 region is CASSRGLAGSQETQYF. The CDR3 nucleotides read TGTGCCAGCAGCCGCGGACTAGCGGGTTCCCAAGAGACCCAGTACTTC.